The 5 T cell receptor beta chains presented below share a single source sample, sequenced in a study of T cell responses to AZD1222 COVID-19 vaccine. TCRdb's table, derived via immunoSEQ multiplex PCR, lists solely in-frame clones and lacks some. The sample holds 100,000 to 150,000 clones, about nine tenths seen once. The source was peripheral blood, collected 28 days after the second AZD1222 dose. The receptors stem from an adult who received the AZD1222 COVID-19 vaccine.

The V call is TRBV19, the J call TRBJ1-4; no clear D gene. Trimming pared 1 base from V and 8 bases from J, leaving 11 bases between. CDR1 and CDR2 from the germline V gene are LNHDA and SQIVND (reference sequence). This CDR3 is built from 14 residues. The CDR3 sequence: CASSIVPGEEKLFF. The CDR3 DNA reads as TGTGCCAGTAGTATAGTGCCGGGTGAAGAAAAACTGTTTTTT. Together with reference TRBV19 and TRBJ1-4, the CDR3 gives the full variable domain: DGGITQSPKYLFRKEGQNVTLSCEQNLNHDAMYWYRQDPGQGLRLIYYSQIVNDFQKGDIAEGYSVSREKKESFPLTVTSAQKNPTAFYLCASSIVPGEEKLFFGSGTQLSVL.

The gene calls are TRBV19 and TRBJ2-1, with TRBD2 identical over 11 bases. The CDR3 loop spans 16 amino acids. Germline V lookup: CDR1 LNHDA, CDR2 SQIVND (reference sequence). Trimming at V came to 5 bases and at J to 4 bases, leaving 7 bases not matched to a gene. CDR3 region: CASSLRTSGPYNEQFF. In DNA, the CDR3 is TGTGCCAGTAGTCTCAGGACTAGCGGGCCTTACAATGAGCAGTTCTTC.

A single count supports this clone. The rearrangement links TRBV4-3 to TRBJ2-1, with 12 bases that match TRBD2. Germline CDR1 and CDR2: LGHNA and YSLEER. The V gene end was trimmed by 1 base and the J gene end by 5 bases; junction bases not matched to a gene: 6. This CDR3 is 17 amino acids long. CDR3 DNA: TGCGCCAGCAGCCAAGCCCGACTAGCGGGGGCCAACAATGAGCAGTTCTTC. Amino acids: CASSQARLAGANNEQFF.

The V and J genes are TRBV21-1 and TRBJ1-6; the table's D call, TRBD1, was not checked against the DNA. TRBV21-1 is a documented pseudogene. The CDR3 has 23 amino acids. Here the CDR3 reads CASSKGGVGQPILSSSYNSPLHF. DNA for the CDR3: TGTGCCAGCAGCAAAGGGGGAGTGGGACAGCCCATTTTGTCGAGCTCCTATAATTCACCCCTCCACTTT.

V is TRBV2 and J is TRBJ1-1; D remains unclear. CDR3 length equals 13 residues. The ends were cut back, 4 bases at V and 1 base at J, with 7 bases in the middle. CDR1 and CDR2 from the germline V gene are SNHLY and FYNNEI. For the CDR3, the DNA is TGTGCCAGCAGTGTCCAACCGAACACTGAAGCTTTCTTT. Translation gives CASSVQPNTEAFF.